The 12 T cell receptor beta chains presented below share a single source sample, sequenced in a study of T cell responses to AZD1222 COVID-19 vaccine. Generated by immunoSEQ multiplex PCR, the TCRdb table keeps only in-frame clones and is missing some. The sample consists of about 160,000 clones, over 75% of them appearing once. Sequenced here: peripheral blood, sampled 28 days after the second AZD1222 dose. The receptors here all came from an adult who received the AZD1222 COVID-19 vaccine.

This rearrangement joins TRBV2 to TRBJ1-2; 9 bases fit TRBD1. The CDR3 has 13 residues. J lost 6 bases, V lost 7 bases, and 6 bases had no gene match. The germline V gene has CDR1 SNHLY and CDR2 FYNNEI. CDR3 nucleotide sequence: TGTGCCAGCAAACTGGGACAGGGAGATGGCTACACCTTC. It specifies CASKLGQGDGYTF.

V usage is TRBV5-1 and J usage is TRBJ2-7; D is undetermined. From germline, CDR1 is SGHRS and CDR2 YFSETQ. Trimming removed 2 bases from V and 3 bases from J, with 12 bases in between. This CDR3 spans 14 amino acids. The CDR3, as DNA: TGCGCCAGCAGCTTCACCGACCGACACTACGAGCAGTACTTC. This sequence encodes CASSFTDRHYEQYF.

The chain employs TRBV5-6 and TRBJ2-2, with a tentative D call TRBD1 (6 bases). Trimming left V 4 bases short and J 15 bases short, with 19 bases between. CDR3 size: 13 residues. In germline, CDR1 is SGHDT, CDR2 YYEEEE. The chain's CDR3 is CASSPTALGGLFF. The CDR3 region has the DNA TGTGCCAGCAGCCCAACCGCACTAGGGGGATTGTTTTTT.

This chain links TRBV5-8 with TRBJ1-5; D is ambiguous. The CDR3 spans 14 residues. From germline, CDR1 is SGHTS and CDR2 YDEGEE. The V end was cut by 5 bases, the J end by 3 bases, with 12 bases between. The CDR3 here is CASRRNSLNQPQHF. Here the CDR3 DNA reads TGTGCCAGCAGAAGAAACAGCCTCAATCAGCCCCAGCATTTT.

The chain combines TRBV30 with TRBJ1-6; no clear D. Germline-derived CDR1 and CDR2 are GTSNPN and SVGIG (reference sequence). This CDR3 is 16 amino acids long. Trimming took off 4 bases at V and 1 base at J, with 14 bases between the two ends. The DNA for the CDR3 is TGTGCCTGGAAGACGGTGGGTTATTCCTATAATTCACCCCTCCACTTT. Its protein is CAWKTVGYSYNSPLHF. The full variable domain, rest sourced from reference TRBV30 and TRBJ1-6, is SQTIHQWPATLVQPVGSPLSLECTVEGTSNPNLYWYRQAAGRGLQLLFYSVGIGQISSEVPQNLSASRPQDRQFILSSKKLLLSDSGFYLCAWKTVGYSYNSPLHFGNGTRLTVT.

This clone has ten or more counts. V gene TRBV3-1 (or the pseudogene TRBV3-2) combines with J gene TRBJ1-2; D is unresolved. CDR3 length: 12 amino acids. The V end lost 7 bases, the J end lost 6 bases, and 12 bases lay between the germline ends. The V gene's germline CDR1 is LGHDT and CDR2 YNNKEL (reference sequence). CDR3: CASNLYGHGYTF. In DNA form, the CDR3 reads TGTGCCAGCAACCTCTACGGCCATGGCTACACCTTC.

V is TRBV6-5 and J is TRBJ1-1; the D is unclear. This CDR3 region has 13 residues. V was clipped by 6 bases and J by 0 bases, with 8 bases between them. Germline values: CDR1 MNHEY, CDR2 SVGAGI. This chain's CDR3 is CASSITLNTEAFF. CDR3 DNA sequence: TGTGCCAGCAGCATAACCTTGAACACTGAAGCTTTCTTT.

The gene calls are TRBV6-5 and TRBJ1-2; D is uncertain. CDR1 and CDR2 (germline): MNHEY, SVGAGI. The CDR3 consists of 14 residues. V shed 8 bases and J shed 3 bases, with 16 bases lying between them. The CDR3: CASGLDGVHYGYTF. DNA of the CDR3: TGTGCCAGCGGGCTAGACGGGGTCCACTATGGCTACACCTTC.

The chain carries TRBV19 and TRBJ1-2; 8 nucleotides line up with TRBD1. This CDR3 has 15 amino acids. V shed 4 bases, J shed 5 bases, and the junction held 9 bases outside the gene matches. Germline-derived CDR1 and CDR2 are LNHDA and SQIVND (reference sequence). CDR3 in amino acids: CASSNNAGQVYGYTF. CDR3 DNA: TGTGCCAGTAGTAACAATGCGGGACAGGTATATGGCTACACCTTC.

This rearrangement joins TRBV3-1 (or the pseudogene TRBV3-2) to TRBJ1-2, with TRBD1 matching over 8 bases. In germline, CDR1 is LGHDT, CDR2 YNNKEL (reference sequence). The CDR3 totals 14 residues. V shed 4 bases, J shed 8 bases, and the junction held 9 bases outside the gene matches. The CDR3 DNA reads TGTGCCAGCAGCCCTCGGACAGGGATCGTAGGCTACACCTTC. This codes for CASSPRTGIVGYTF.

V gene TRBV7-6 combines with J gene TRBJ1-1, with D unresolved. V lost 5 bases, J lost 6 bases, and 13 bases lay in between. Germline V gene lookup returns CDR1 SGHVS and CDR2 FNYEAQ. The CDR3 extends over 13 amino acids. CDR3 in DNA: TGTGCCAGCAGCGCCACATGGTCCGCTGAAGCTTTCTTT. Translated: CASSATWSAEAFF.

CDR3 amino acids: CASSSDRRMYPEAFF. The CDR3 bases are TGTGCCAGCAGTTCTGACAGGCGGATGTATCCTGAAGCTTTCTTT. The V and J genes are TRBV6-5 and TRBJ1-1; possibly TRBD1 for D (6 bases). Germline CDR1 is MNHEY and CDR2 is SVGAGI. The CDR3 is 15 amino acids. V was pared by 4 bases and J by 6 bases, with 18 bases between.